A single sample is the source of the 20 T cell receptor beta chains below, sequenced in a study of cytotoxic CD8 clonotypes in ibrutinib-treated CLL. The table came from immunoSEQ multiplex PCR; TCRdb's copy has only in-frame clones and leaves some out. Of about 330,000 clones in the sample, roughly 70% were seen once. The sample in question was PBMCs, obtained after 36 months of ibrutinib treatment. These receptors originate from a human donor with chronic lymphocytic leukemia.

The chain combines TRBV9 with TRBJ1-2; 7 nucleotides match TRBD1. V dropped 2 bases and J dropped 0; count of bases not matched to a gene: 16. The CDR3 runs to 19 residues. Germline V gene lookup returns CDR1 SGDLS and CDR2 YYNGEE. The CDR3 nucleotides read TGTGCCAGCAGCGTCCCCCCGAGTTTTTCAGGACAGGCTAACTATGGCTACACCTTC. Protein product: CASSVPPSFSGQANYGYTF.

The chain links TRBV5-5 to TRBJ1-1, with TRBD1 as a possible D gene (6 bases). The CDR3 contains 17 residues. Deletions cut 0 bases from V and 3 bases from J, with 18 bases between. Germline V gives CDR1 SGHKS, CDR2 YYEKEE (reference sequence). CDR3 residues: CASSLDRAYAADTEAFF. The CDR3 DNA reads as TGTGCCAGCAGCTTGGACAGGGCTTATGCCGCGGACACTGAAGCTTTCTTT.

The J gene is TRBJ1-2, the V gene TRBV29-1; D remains unclear. The germline gives CDR1 SQVTM, CDR2 ANQGSEA. Trimming shortened V by 3 bases and J by 8 bases, and 13 bases separated the two germline ends. CDR3 length equals 12 residues. CDR3 nucleotide sequence: TGCAGCGTTGAGCGGGTATCGGGAGGCTACACCTTC. Translating gives CSVERVSGGYTF.

The CDR3 coding sequence is TGCGCCAGCAGTGAGTCGATTCTGATAGCGGGGGGGCCCGACACCGGGGAGCTGTTTTTT. It yields the protein CASSESILIAGGPDTGELFF. This chain links TRBV10-2 with TRBJ2-2; 11 positions agree with TRBD2. Germline values: CDR1 WSHSY, CDR2 SAAADI. Trimming cost V 0 bases and J 3 bases; bases outside gene matches: 12. This CDR3 has 20 residues.

The chain is built from TRBV7-3 and TRBJ2-3; TRBD1 agrees at 7 bases. This CDR3 contains 17 residues. V trimming: 1 base; J trimming: 0 bases; junction bases outside the gene matches: 7. CDR1 SGHTA and CDR2 FQGTGA come from the germline V gene. CDR3 coding DNA: TGTGCCAGCAGCTTAATCTACAGGGGAAAAAGCACAGATACGCAGTATTTT. Its translation: CASSLIYRGKSTDTQYF.

The chain recombines TRBV5-6 with TRBJ2-7; tentatively, D is TRBD2 (6 bases). This CDR3 contains 16 residues. Germline V gene sequence: CDR1 SGHDT, CDR2 YYEEEE. Deletions cut 0 bases from V and 4 bases from J, with 17 bases between. CDR3 coding DNA: TGTGCCAGCAGCTTGGCCGTTAGGGACTGGGATTACGAGCAGTACTTC. This codes for CASSLAVRDWDYEQYF.

This clone showed up just a few times. V and J are TRBV5-1 and TRBJ1-2; the match to TRBD1 covers 7 bases. The CDR3 length is 15 residues. Germline CDR1 and CDR2: SGHRS and YFSETQ. With V trimmed by 0 bases and J by 8 bases, 10 bases remained unmatched. CDR3 in DNA: TGCGCCAGCAGCTTGGACGGGGGACAGCCAAGGGGCTACACCTTC. It yields the protein CASSLDGGQPRGYTF.

The chain couples TRBV10-1 to TRBJ2-1; 14 bases map to TRBD2. Germline values: CDR1 WNHNN, CDR2 SYGVQD (reference sequence). V shed 4 bases, J shed 9 bases, and the junction held 14 bases outside the gene matches. This CDR3 region has 18 residues. CDR3 DNA: TGCGCCAGCAGTGGCGTGAGTCCGACTAGCGGGAGGGCAGTTGAGCAGTTCTTC. Its translation: CASSGVSPTSGRAVEQFF.

This clone was picked up one time. The chain carries TRBV9 and TRBJ2-3; maybe TRBD1 (6 bases). The CDR3 is made up of 15 amino acids. Germline lookup yields CDR1 SGDLS and CDR2 YYNGEE. Trimming stripped 4 bases from V and 3 bases from J, with 15 bases between. The CDR3 loop reads CASSITGTPTDTQYF. CDR3 in DNA: TGTGCCAGCAGCATTACCGGGACACCGACAGATACGCAGTATTTT.

J is TRBJ2-7 and V is TRBV9; TRBD2 matches 9 bases. Looked up from germline, CDR1 is SGDLS and CDR2 is YYNGEE. J gave up 6 bases and V 0 bases, and 4 bases lay outside the gene matches. This CDR3 comprises 14 residues. This chain's CDR3 is CASSVDNSGSEQYF. CDR3 bases: TGTGCCAGCAGCGTAGATAATAGCGGGAGCGAGCAGTACTTC.

The genes are TRBV6-1 and TRBJ2-7, with TRBD2 identical over 8 bases. This CDR3 contains 13 residues. Germline CDR1 MNHNS, CDR2 SASEGT. Unmatched junction bases numbered 6, after V lost 11 bases and J lost 0 bases. CDR3 region: CAGIGGASYEQYF. CDR3 nucleotide sequence: TGTGCCGGAATCGGGGGGGCCTCCTACGAGCAGTACTTC.

Here the CDR3 DNA reads TGTGCCAGCAGTTCCCTCCAAACAGACTACGAGCAGTACTTC. It translates to CASSSLQTDYEQYF. V is TRBV6-6 and J is TRBJ2-7; D unresolved. Germline CDR1 MNHNY, CDR2 SVGAGI (reference sequence). This CDR3 comprises 14 residues. The ends were cut back, 4 bases at V and 3 bases at J, with 13 bases in the middle.

J is TRBJ1-6 and V is TRBV2, with 12 nucleotides matching TRBD1. V shed 7 bases, J shed 9 bases, and the junction held 7 bases outside the gene matches. The CDR3 has 15 amino acids. Looked up from germline, CDR1 is SNHLY and CDR2 is FYNNEI. CDR3 in DNA: TGTGCCAGCACCTGGGGGACAGGGGGCAGTTCACCCCTCCACTTT. Residues: CASTWGTGGSSPLHF.

V is TRBV13 and J is TRBJ2-7; a weak D match, TRBD1 (8 bases). Trimming took off 9 bases at V and 4 bases at J, with 16 bases between the two ends. The CDR3 totals 13 residues. CDR1 and CDR2 from the germline V gene are PRHDT and FYEKMQ (reference sequence). Here the CDR3 DNA reads TGTGCCAGTATGGACAGGGAGGGTTACGAGCAGTACTTC. Protein: CASMDREGYEQYF.

The chain employs TRBV2 and TRBJ2-3, with a weak D call TRBD2 (6 bases). The V and J ends lost 4 bases and 0 bases respectively, with 11 bases between them. Germline CDR1 and CDR2: SNHLY and FYNNEI. CDR3 length: 15 residues. CDR3 in DNA: TGTGCCAGCAGTGCCCCTAGCGTAAGCACAGATACGCAGTATTTT. Amino acid sequence: CASSAPSVSTDTQYF.

This clone has only a few counts. The chain recombines TRBV29-1 with TRBJ1-2; D is unclear. Germline V gene lookup returns CDR1 SQVTM and CDR2 ANQGSEA. Trimming removed 6 bases at V and 7 bases at J, with 18 bases between. The CDR3 runs 13 residues. Written as DNA, the CDR3 is TGCAGCGTCCGCGTAGGCTTAAGGAGTGGCTACACCTTC. Its protein product is CSVRVGLRSGYTF.

In its sample, this clone was seen a few times. This chain connects TRBV4-2 to TRBJ1-2, with 7 bases identical to TRBD1. Germline trimming cut 6 bases from V and 0 bases from J; bases unmatched to any gene: 4. Germline CDR1 and CDR2: LGHNA and YNFKEQ. This CDR3 is built from 14 residues. The CDR3 protein is CASRETGPNYGYTF. The CDR3 coding sequence is TGTGCCAGCAGGGAGACAGGGCCTAACTATGGCTACACCTTC.

A word on this clone: The junction shows a germline mismatch at one end, possibly a read error. This chain links TRBV6-5 with TRBJ2-1; D unresolved. The CDR3 is made up of 11 amino acids. Germline values: CDR1 MNHEY, CDR2 SVGAGI. The chain's CDR3 is CAISDSNEQFF. The CDR3 coding sequence is TGTGCCATCAGTGACTCCAATGAGCAGTTCTTC.

This clone was recorded a few times. The rearrangement links TRBV29-1 to TRBJ1-2; D call uncertain. Germline V gene data show CDR1 as SQVTM and CDR2 as ANQGSEA. V gave up 6 bases and J gave up 4 bases, with 15 bases separating them. The CDR3 covers 13 residues. The CDR3 spells CSVPIGPIYGYTF. The CDR3 DNA sequence: TGCAGCGTGCCCATAGGACCGATCTATGGCTACACCTTC.

This clone turned up a few times. This chain links TRBV2 with TRBJ2-7, with 7 positions matching TRBD1. V trimming: 3 bases; J trimming: 2 bases; junction bases outside the gene matches: 7. CDR3 length equals 15 residues. The germline gives CDR1 SNHLY, CDR2 FYNNEI. The CDR3 spells CASSDTGTAPYEQYF. CDR3 coding DNA: TGTGCCAGCAGTGACACCGGGACAGCCCCCTACGAGCAGTACTTC.